Included here is one TCR beta chain sequence, with context. Germline CDR1 and CDR2: SGHTA and FQGNSA. CDR3 length: 16 residues. Trimming removed 4 bases from V and 0 bases from J; junction bases left unmatched: 3. The entry originates in a study of cytomegalovirus exposure and HLA in healthy donors. The PCR used 60 Vbeta and 13 Jbeta primers. Measured with immunoSEQ multiplex PCR; TCRdb has only the in-frame clones, and not every one. The data hold 150,000 to 200,000 clones, with 77% observed a single time. The TCR comes from a woman aged 30 to 39 in good health and CMV-seropositive. Material: PBMCs. The chain links TRBV7-2 to TRBJ2-3; 11 bases are shared with TRBD2. Written as DNA, the CDR3 is TGTGCCAGCAGCTGGAGGACTAGCGGGAGCACAGATACGCAGTATTTT. Translating it yields CASSWRTSGSTDTQYF. The full variable domain, rest sourced from reference TRBV7-2 and TRBJ2-3, is GAGVSQSPSNKVTEKGKDVELRCDPISGHTALYWYRQSLGQGLEFLIYFQGNSAPDKSGLPSDRFSAERTGGSVSTLTIQRTQQEDSAVYLCASSWRTSGSTDTQYFGPGTRLTVL.